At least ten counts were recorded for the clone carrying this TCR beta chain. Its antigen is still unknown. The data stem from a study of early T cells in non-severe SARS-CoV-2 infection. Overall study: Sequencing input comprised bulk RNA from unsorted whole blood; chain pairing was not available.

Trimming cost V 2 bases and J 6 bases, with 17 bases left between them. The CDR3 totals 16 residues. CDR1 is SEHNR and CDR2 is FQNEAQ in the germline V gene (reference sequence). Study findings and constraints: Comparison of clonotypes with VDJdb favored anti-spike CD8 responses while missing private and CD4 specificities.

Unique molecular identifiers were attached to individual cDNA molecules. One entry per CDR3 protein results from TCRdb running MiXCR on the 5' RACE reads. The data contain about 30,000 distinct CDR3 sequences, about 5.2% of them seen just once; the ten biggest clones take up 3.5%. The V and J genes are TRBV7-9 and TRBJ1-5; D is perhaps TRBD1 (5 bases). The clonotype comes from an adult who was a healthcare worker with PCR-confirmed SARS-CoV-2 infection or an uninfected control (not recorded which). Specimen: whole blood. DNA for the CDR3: TGTGCCAGCAGCTTATACGGAGGGGCTGAGGGTCAGCCCCAGCATTTT. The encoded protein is CASSLYGGAEGQPQHF.